This section outlines one T cell receptor (beta chain) sequence together with its context. The data are from a study of blood T cell repertoires in COVID-19. In the study overall: In each case, the material was cDNA or gDNA derived from T cells, B-cell-depleted T cells, or PBMCs.

Using immunoSEQ multiplex PCR, the repertoire was profiled, and TCRdb retains in-frame clones only, with some absent. The profile shows about 480,000 clones, roughly 87% of them singletons. The sequencing sample was made of peripheral blood. The sequence derives from a man aged 18 to 35 with COVID-19, enrolled during active disease.

For the CDR3, the DNA is TGTGCCAGCAGTTTTAGTCAGGGGGAACAGCCCCAGCATTTT. Protein: CASSFSQGEQPQHF. The V call is TRBV27, the J call TRBJ1-5, with TRBD1 identical over 7 bases. In germline, CDR1 is MNHEY, CDR2 SMNVEV (reference sequence). The CDR3 totals 14 residues. Losses at the gene ends were 3 bases for V and 7 bases for J; bases not matched to a gene: 6.